This T cell receptor (beta chain) was recovered during a study of molecular identifiers for immune sequencing clone quantification. In the case of this clonotype: What it binds is unknown.

Previously described methods and listed TCR primers were used for bulk TCR libraries. Each CDR3 protein gets one entry after TCRdb re-called the PCR reads with MiXCR. This sample has fewer than 75,000 distinct CDR3 sequences, with 15% to 20% found just once. Study-level results: Spiked Jurkat TCR RNA from one cell was reportedly detectable among over 800,000 naive cells.

This receptor was taken from a human donor in good health. Some libraries in this study had Jurkat cell RNA spiked in. The sample consisted of naive CD8+ T cells from blood, with Jurkat cell RNA spiked in. Subset indicated: FACS-sorted CD8+CD4-CCR7+CD45RA+ naive T cells.

Here the CDR3 reads CASSPPDSLTNQPQHF. In nucleotides, the CDR3 is TGTGCCAGCAGCCCCCCCGACAGCTTAACCAATCAGCCCCAGCATTTT. This rearrangement joins TRBV11-3 to TRBJ1-5; D perhaps matches TRBD1 (5 bases). The CDR3 contains 16 residues. Trimming removed 5 bases from V and 3 bases from J, with 17 bases in between. The V gene's germline CDR1 is SGHNT and CDR2 YENEEA.